Below are 7 T cell receptor beta chains sequenced from a single sample in a study of human T cells and chemical hapten exposure. TCRdb analysed the RACE reads with MiXCR anew, one entry per CDR3 protein. The data show just over 350,000 distinct CDR3 sequences, over 6% seen once. Specified time point: patch test 2, 6 weeks after DPC sensitization. The treatment here: therapeutic diphenylcyclopropenone sensitization with weekly scalp DPC. The source material was whole blood, sampled in connection with sensitization to the hapten diphenylcyclopropenone (DPC). The origin of the receptors is a woman in her late teens or twenties with alopecia areata. Some clones in this sample may be carry-over from other donors' samples.

This clonotype was observed a few times. This chain uses TRBV12-5 with TRBJ1-5, with 8 bases that match TRBD1. V shed 5 bases and J 7 bases; nucleotides not matched to a gene: 10. Germline V lookup: CDR1 LGHNT, CDR2 FRNRAP. This CDR3 has 15 residues. Here the CDR3 reads CASGPTGQGGQPQHF. The CDR3, as DNA: TGTGCTAGTGGTCCCACCGGACAGGGTGGGCAGCCCCAGCATTTT.

The chain employs TRBV6-6 and TRBJ2-4, with D perhaps TRBD2 (6 bases). The CDR3 length is 16 residues. Trimming left V 5 bases short and J 0 bases short, with 14 bases between. Per germline, CDR1 MNHNY and CDR2 SVGAGI (reference sequence). CDR3: CASSGSSVLAKNIQYF. In DNA, the CDR3 is TGTGCCAGCAGTGGCTCTAGCGTCCTAGCCAAAAACATTCAGTACTTC.

The sample holds a few counts of this clonotype. V and J are TRBV6-2 or TRBV6-3 and TRBJ1-1; 10 nucleotides align to TRBD1. The CDR3 extends over 16 amino acids. Germline loops: CDR1 MNHEY, CDR2 SVGEGT. V shed 4 bases and J 3 bases; nucleotides not matched to a gene: 8. CDR3 nucleotides: TGTGCCAGCAGTTTACGGGACAGGGGCGAGGACACTGAAGCTTTCTTT. Translation: CASSLRDRGEDTEAFF.

Ten or more counts support this clonotype. The rearrangement joins TRBV18 to TRBJ2-5; D gene unclear. V lost 3 bases and J 5 bases, leaving 7 bases between the germline ends. Germline V CDR1 and CDR2: KGHSH, LQKENI. The CDR3 is 12 amino acids. Written as DNA, the CDR3 is TGTGCCAGCTCACCGCAGGCCGAGACCCAGTACTTC. It encodes CASSPQAETQYF.

The chain uses TRBV6-1 and TRBJ2-4; TRBD2 matches at 15 bases. V shed 6 bases, J shed 0 bases, and the junction held 12 bases outside the gene matches. CDR1 is MNHNS and CDR2 is SASEGT in the germline V gene. The CDR3 is 20 residues long. Here the CDR3 reads CASRPAPGLAGGIAKNIQYF. The CDR3 bases are TGTGCCAGCAGACCCGCCCCGGGACTAGCGGGGGGTATAGCCAAAAACATTCAGTACTTC.

The sample holds many counts of this clonotype. The chain recombines TRBV20-1 with TRBJ1-5; 8 positions agree with TRBD1. The trim removed 5 bases at V and 0 bases at J, leaving 9 bases unmatched. This CDR3 is built from 16 residues. Germline V CDR1 and CDR2: DFQATT, SNEGSKA (reference sequence). The CDR3 sequence: CSAPTKDRDSNQPQHF. CDR3 DNA: TGCAGTGCTCCAACCAAGGACAGGGATAGCAATCAGCCCCAGCATTTT.

The chain joins TRBV6-1 to TRBJ1-1, with a possible D match to TRBD1 (5 bases). The ends were cut back, 3 bases at V and 2 bases at J, with 16 bases in the middle. The CDR3 runs to 16 residues. From germline, CDR1 is MNHNS and CDR2 SASEGT. CDR3 loop: CASSDLAGSTNTEAFF. DNA of the CDR3: TGTGCCAGCAGTGATTTGGCAGGGTCTACAAACACTGAAGCTTTCTTT.